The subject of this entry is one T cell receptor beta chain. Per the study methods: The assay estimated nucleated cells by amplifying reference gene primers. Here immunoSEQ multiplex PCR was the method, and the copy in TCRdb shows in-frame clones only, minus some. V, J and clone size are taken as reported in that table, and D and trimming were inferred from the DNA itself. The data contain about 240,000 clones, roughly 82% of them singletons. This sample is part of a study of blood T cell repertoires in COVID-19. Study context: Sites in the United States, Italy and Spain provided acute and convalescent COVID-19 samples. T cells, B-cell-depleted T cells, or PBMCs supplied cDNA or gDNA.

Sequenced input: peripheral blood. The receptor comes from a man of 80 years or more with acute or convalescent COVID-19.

CDR3 region: CASRTGVSLISDNSPLHF. The CDR3 nucleotides read TGTGCCAGCAGGACAGGGGTTTCTTTGATCAGCGATAATTCACCCCTCCACTTT. The genes are TRBV2 and TRBJ1-6; 8 bases map to TRBD1. Germline assignment: CDR1 SNHLY and CDR2 FYNNEI. The CDR3 length is 18 residues. The J segment lost 5 bases and the V segment lost 6 bases, leaving 15 bases of the junction unmatched. Complete variable domain (other parts from reference TRBV2 and TRBJ1-6): EPEVTQTPSHQVTQMGQEVILRCVPISNHLYFYWYRQILGQKVEFLVSFYNNEISEKSEIFDDQFSVERPDGSNFTLKIRSTKLEDSAMYFCASRTGVSLISDNSPLHFGNGTRLTVT.